These T cell receptor beta chains were read from a single sample in a study of glioma-infiltrating T cells. From the multiplex PCR reads, TCRdb called clonotypes with MiXCR, one entry per CDR3 protein. The table shows over 90,000 distinct CDR3 sequences, with about 30% occurring only once. Sequencing was done on a sample of glioma tissue, nonneoplastic brain tissue, or PBMCs (not recorded which). These receptors were obtained from a human donor with low-grade glioma or glioblastoma, undergoing nonglioma brain surgery, or in good health (not recorded which). Both conserved end residues are part of each CDR3. The D gene is left open where the match is weak. Clone size is stated in some rows and not others, as once, few, many or a class when expanded.

d_gene | j_gene | abundance | len | v_gene | CDR3aa | CDR3nt
. | TRBJ1-2 | many | 14 | TRBV6-2/TRBV6-3 | CASSYLRQGGGYTF | TGTGCCAGCAGTTACCTACGACAAGGGGGAGGCTACACCTTC
TRBD1 | TRBJ1-2 | many | 14 | TRBV20-1 | CSARPGQRHYGYTF | TGCAGTGCTAGGCCGGGACAGCGTCACTATGGCTACACCTTC
. | TRBJ1-2 | many | 13 | TRBV4-1 | CASSQFPFYGYTF | TGCGCCAGCAGCCAGTTCCCCTTCTATGGCTACACCTTC
TRBD1 | TRBJ1-4 | few | 16 | TRBV19 | CASSISGQEGYEKLFF | TGTGCCAGTAGTATCTCCGGACAGGAGGGGTATGAAAAACTGTTTTTT
. | TRBJ2-4 | . | 16 | TRBV11-2 | CASSSSMGLAKNIQYF | TGTGCCAGCAGTTCTTCAATGGGGCTAGCCAAAAACATTCAGTACTTC
. | TRBJ2-3 | many | 14 | TRBV6-2/TRBV6-3 | CASSYKWDPDTQYF | TGTGCCAGCAGTTATAAGTGGGACCCAGATACGCAGTATTTT
. | TRBJ2-5 | few | 13 | TRBV4-3 | CASSKTYGETQYF | TGCGCCAGCAGCAAAACTTACGGAGAGACCCAGTACTTC
. | TRBJ2-2 | few | 14 | TRBV7-3 | CASSLQQDTGELFF | TGTGCCAGCAGCTTACAACAAGACACCGGGGAGCTGTTTTTT
TRBD1 | TRBJ2-1 | . | 14 | TRBV28 | CASRGPGGRDEQFF | TGTGCCAGCAGAGGGCCAGGGGGCAGGGATGAGCAGTTCTTC
. | TRBJ1-1 | . | 15 | TRBV30 | CAWTLLWGQNTEAFF | TGTGCCTGGACCCTTCTTTGGGGGCAGAACACTGAAGCTTTCTTT
. | TRBJ2-1 | . | 14 | TRBV12-3/TRBV12-4 | CASNPGFSYNEQFF | TGTGCCAGCAACCCCGGGTTTTCCTACAATGAGCAGTTCTTC
. | TRBJ1-1 | . | 13 | TRBV19 | CASSIGRGSSAFF | TGTGCCAGTAGTATAGGTCGGGGATCGTCAGCTTTCTTT
TRBD2 | TRBJ2-1 | many | 15 | TRBV6-1 | CASSVPGLTNNEQFF | TGTGCCAGCAGTGTTCCGGGACTAACAAACAATGAGCAGTTCTTC
TRBD1 | TRBJ2-5 | . | 11 | TRBV29-1 | CSVYRGETQYF | TGCAGCGTTTACAGGGGTGAGACCCAGTACTTC
TRBD2 | TRBJ2-5 | many | 15 | TRBV6-1 | CASRSSGGAIETQYF | TGTGCCAGCAGGAGTAGCGGGGGGGCAATAGAGACCCAGTACTTC
TRBD2 | TRBJ2-1 | many | 16 | TRBV6-1 | CASSPPGLATYNEQFF | TGTGCCAGCAGTCCTCCGGGACTAGCGACCTACAATGAGCAGTTCTTC
. | TRBJ1-1 | many | 13 | TRBV29-1 | CSATELADTEAFF | TGCAGCGCCACCGAGTTGGCGGACACTGAAGCTTTCTTT
. | TRBJ1-2 | few | 13 | TRBV29-1 | CSFRDVFFHGYTF | TGCAGCTTTCGGGACGTCTTTTTCCATGGCTACACCTTC
. | TRBJ2-1 | many | 13 | TRBV4-3 | CASSQVAYNEQFF | TGCGCCAGCAGCCAAGTTGCGTACAATGAGCAGTTCTTC
TRBD1 | TRBJ2-5 | many | 14 | TRBV7-9 | CASSPRQGQETQYF | TGTGCCAGCAGCCCAAGACAGGGGCAAGAGACCCAGTACTTC
. | TRBJ1-2 | many | 18 | TRBV28 | CASSLYLGAGEVPNGYTF | TGTGCCAGCAGTCTGTATCTCGGTGCCGGGGAAGTTCCCAATGGCTACACCTTC